The clone carrying this TCR beta chain was counted at least ten times. The antigen is undetermined. This record comes from a study of early T cells in non-severe SARS-CoV-2 infection. Regarding the study as a whole: A preference for anti-spike CD8 responses marked VDJdb matching, which missed private and CD4 specificities.

Each cDNA molecule carried a unique molecular identifier. TCRdb reprocessed the 5' RACE reads with MiXCR, giving one entry per CDR3 protein. The sample contains roughly 38,000 distinct CDR3 sequences, 4.5% to 7% of which appear only once. The sequenced sample was whole blood, obtained at baseline. The sequence came from an adult who was a healthcare worker with PCR-confirmed SARS-CoV-2 infection or an uninfected control (not recorded which).

The CDR3 sequence: CASSLRTGGLGNTEAFF. In DNA, the CDR3 is TGTGCCAGCAGTTTAAGGACAGGGGGGCTGGGGAACACTGAAGCTTTCTTT. V and J are TRBV12-3 or TRBV12-4 and TRBJ1-1; 10 positions match TRBD1. The CDR3 sequence is 17 residues long. The V and J ends lost 2 bases and 1 base, in that order; junction bases with no gene match: 7.